Following are 30 T cell receptor beta chains from one sample sequenced in a study of T-cell memory formation after mild COVID-19. TCRdb reanalysed the 5' RACE reads using MiXCR and keeps one entry per CDR3 protein. In the table there are under 400,000 distinct CDR3 sequences, under 25% of which are singletons. Sequencing used PBMCs or a T cell subset sorted from them (not recorded which). These receptors all stem from an adult woman who had mild COVID-19 (a few samples of this study predate the infection). Cell type and time point are not known.

DNA of the CDR3: TGTGCCAGCAGTCCGGACAGTTCCGTATCAGCTAACTATGGCTACACCTTC. This gives the protein CASSPDSSVSANYGYTF. This chain links TRBV6-5 with TRBJ1-2; D is perhaps TRBD1 (6 bases). V lost 5 bases and J lost 0, with 19 bases in between. The CDR3 is 17 amino acids. CDR1 is MNHEY and CDR2 is SVGAGI in the germline V gene.

The chain combines TRBV6-5 with TRBJ1-1; 8 bases match TRBD1. V shed 7 bases and J 4 bases; nucleotides not matched to a gene: 11. Looked up from germline, CDR1 is MNHEY and CDR2 is SVGAGI. The CDR3 has 15 amino acids. This CDR3 is CASTYGSGGVTEAFF. CDR3 DNA sequence: TGTGCCAGCACCTACGGGTCAGGGGGCGTCACTGAAGCTTTCTTT.

This clonotype was counted a few times. The chain joins TRBV4-3 to TRBJ2-7; 8 nucleotides agree with TRBD1. Germline V CDR1 and CDR2: LGHNA, YSLEER. CDR3 length: 19 residues. V lost 2 bases, J lost 3 bases, and 18 bases stayed unmatched. CDR3 sequence reads: CASSQPPQYPDRVFYEQYF. The CDR3 DNA is TGCGCCAGCAGCCAACCACCCCAATACCCGGACAGGGTCTTCTACGAGCAGTACTTC.

This clonotype was seen a few times. The chain carries TRBV24-1 and TRBJ2-3; D is uncertain. Trimming left V 1 base short and J 4 bases short, with 2 bases between. This CDR3 comprises 12 residues. Per the germline V gene, CDR1 is KGHDR and CDR2 is SFDVKD. As DNA, the CDR3 is TGTGCCACCAGTGATTTCTCAGATACGCAGTATTTT. Protein sequence: CATSDFSDTQYF.

The V call is TRBV15, the J call TRBJ2-5; D call uncertain. V shed 4 bases and J shed 0 bases, with 6 bases lying between them. The germline V gene has CDR1 LNHNV and CDR2 YYDKDF (reference sequence). The CDR3 is made up of 13 amino acids. DNA of the CDR3: TGTGCCACCAGCATGCCCTACCAAGAGACCCAGTACTTC. Its translation is CATSMPYQETQYF.

The chain joins TRBV7-9 to TRBJ2-1; D gene ambiguous. CDR1 and CDR2 from the germline V gene are SEHNR and FQNEAQ (reference sequence). This CDR3 has 14 residues. Trimming stripped 2 bases from V and 6 bases from J, with 11 bases between. The CDR3 sequence: CASSLHPTRNEQFF. For the CDR3, the DNA is TGTGCCAGCAGCTTACACCCGACCCGCAATGAGCAGTTCTTC.

The chain joins TRBV12-3 or TRBV12-4 to TRBJ2-1, with 10 bases fitting TRBD2. There are 16 residues in the CDR3. With 6 bases clipped from V and 6 bases from J, the junction kept 11 bases outside the gene matches. CDR3 loop: CASSLGVAGGGNEQFF. The CDR3, as DNA: TGTGCCAGCAGCCTAGGGGTAGCGGGAGGCGGCAATGAGCAGTTCTTC.

This clonotype has ten or more counts. V gene TRBV12-3 or TRBV12-4 combines with J gene TRBJ2-3; 8 positions match TRBD2. With V trimmed by 1 base and J by 3 bases, 6 bases remained unmatched. The CDR3 spans 16 residues. DNA for the CDR3: TGTGCCAGCAGTTTAGGGACTAGCAGGCGTACAGATACGCAGTATTTT. Translated, it gives CASSLGTSRRTDTQYF.

The V and J genes are TRBV20-1 and TRBJ1-1, with a possible D match to TRBD1 (5 bases). Germline loops: CDR1 DFQATT, CDR2 SNEGSKA (reference sequence). This CDR3 contains 16 residues. V was shortened by 4 bases and J by 5 bases, with 23 bases between the two germline ends. The CDR3 DNA is TGCAGTGCTACCCCTAGGGGAAAGGGCTTAGGAACTGAAGCTTTCTTT. Its protein product is CSATPRGKGLGTEAFF.

The V call is TRBV9, the J call TRBJ1-4; D not resolved. Per the germline V gene, CDR1 is SGDLS and CDR2 is YYNGEE. There are 15 residues in the CDR3. The V and J ends lost 1 base and 7 bases respectively, with 14 bases between them. For the CDR3, the DNA is TGTGCCAGCAGCGTACTGGGGTCGGATGCTGAAAAACTGTTTTTT. Amino acid sequence: CASSVLGSDAEKLFF.

The chain uses TRBV13 and TRBJ2-5; D unclear. The V gene lost 2 bases and the J gene lost 11 bases, with 12 bases spanning the gap. The CDR3 sequence is 12 residues long. The germline V gene has CDR1 PRHDT and CDR2 FYEKMQ (reference sequence). CDR3 sequence reads: CASSLNPGSQYF. The CDR3 bases are TGTGCCAGCAGCTTAAATCCAGGATCTCAGTACTTC.

This clonotype was detected a few times. This rearrangement joins TRBV7-2 to TRBJ1-5; possibly TRBD1 for D (5 bases). Germline CDR1 SGHTA, CDR2 FQGNSA. The V and J ends lost 5 bases and 9 bases respectively, with 20 bases between them. The CDR3 is 15 residues long. CDR3 amino acids: CASSDNSQGPGPQHF. The CDR3 DNA reads TGTGCCAGCAGCGATAACTCTCAGGGACCGGGGCCCCAGCATTTT.

The chain couples TRBV9 to TRBJ2-7, with D perhaps TRBD1 or TRBD2 (5 bases each). V lost 4 bases to trimming and J lost 4 bases, with 18 bases between them. The CDR3 sequence is 15 residues long. The germline V gene encodes CDR1 SGDLS and CDR2 YYNGEE. DNA of the CDR3: TGTGCCAGCAGCCCTCGCGGCACGGGGCTTTACGAGCAGTACTTC. Translated: CASSPRGTGLYEQYF.

This clonotype appeared a few times. V usage is TRBV6-5 and J usage is TRBJ2-7; D is uncertain. Germline V lookup: CDR1 MNHEY, CDR2 SVGAGI. The CDR3 has 14 amino acids. The ends were cut back, 2 bases at V and 5 bases at J, with 13 bases in the middle. The CDR3 sequence: CASSYRWQDDEQYF. The CDR3, as DNA: TGTGCCAGCAGTTACAGGTGGCAGGACGACGAGCAGTACTTC.

The V and J genes are TRBV3-1 and TRBJ2-1; 12 bases are shared with TRBD2. The CDR3 spans 16 residues. Germline V gives CDR1 LGHDT, CDR2 YNNKEL (reference sequence). V dropped 7 bases and J dropped 10; count of bases not matched to a gene: 14. For the CDR3, the DNA is TGTGCCAGCACCACATTGACTAGCGGGGGCCGATGGGAGCAGTTCTTC. Residues: CASTTLTSGGRWEQFF.

The chain has TRBV5-1 and TRBJ1-2; no definite D call. Trimming shortened V by 2 bases and J by 1 base, and 12 bases separated the two germline ends. Germline V gene sequence: CDR1 SGHRS, CDR2 YFSETQ. The CDR3 runs 15 residues. The CDR3 protein is CASSFDLELNYGYTF. DNA of the CDR3: TGCGCCAGCAGCTTTGATTTGGAACTTAACTATGGCTACACCTTC.

This clonotype was seen ten or more times. The chain links TRBV4-3 to TRBJ2-7; maybe TRBD1 (6 bases). The CDR3 runs 13 residues. Germline V gene sequence: CDR1 LGHNA, CDR2 YSLEER. Trimming removed 5 bases at V and 3 bases at J, with 11 bases between. The CDR3 DNA follows: TGCGCCAGCAGCTCCGGGACAAACTACGAGCAGTACTTC. Its translation: CASSSGTNYEQYF.

This clonotype was seen repeatedly, ten times or more. The chain employs TRBV7-3 and TRBJ2-5; D remains unclear. Trimming left V 6 bases short and J 3 bases short, with 11 bases between. CDR3 size: 13 residues. Germline V gene sequence: CDR1 SGHTA, CDR2 FQGTGA. As DNA, the CDR3 is TGTGCCAGCAGTTTGCGTCGTGAAGAGACCCAGTACTTC. It codes for CASSLRREETQYF.

Written as DNA, the CDR3 is TGTGCCACCTCCGGAGCTAGCGGGAGAGTCTACGAGCAGTACTTC. Its translation is CATSGASGRVYEQYF. V and J are TRBV10-3 and TRBJ2-7; TRBD2 aligns across 10 bases. Germline CDR1 and CDR2: ENHRY and SYGVKD. V lost 10 bases, J lost 3 bases, and 12 bases stayed unmatched. This CDR3 has 15 amino acids.

This clonotype was seen at least ten times. V gene TRBV20-1 combines with J gene TRBJ2-5; 9 bases map to TRBD2. CDR3 length: 15 amino acids. Germline V gene lookup returns CDR1 DFQATT and CDR2 SNEGSKA (reference sequence). V was clipped by 3 bases and J by 0 bases; unmatched bases: 5. The CDR3 nucleotides read TGCAGTGCTAGGACTAGCGGCCCGTACCAAGAGACCCAGTACTTC. Its translation is CSARTSGPYQETQYF.

Turning to this clonotype: A single base separates this from a much larger clone, so it may be a read error. This chain connects TRBV14 to TRBJ1-1; no clear D. The germline CDR1 and CDR2 sequences are SGHDN and FVKESK. The CDR3 covers 11 residues. The V and J ends lost 2 bases and 3 bases respectively, with 1 base between them. The CDR3 protein is CASSQHTEAFF. The CDR3 nucleotides read TGTGCCAGCAGCCAACACACTGAAGCTTTCTTT.

CDR3 sequence: CASSYRPGPWDTQYF. The CDR3 DNA is TGTGCCAGCAGTTATCGCCCGGGCCCCTGGGATACGCAGTATTTT. This sequence joins TRBV6-5 and TRBJ2-3; D gene uncertain. The CDR3 covers 15 residues. Trimming cost V 3 bases and J 6 bases, with 16 bases left between them. The germline V gene has CDR1 MNHEY and CDR2 SVGAGI.

This rearrangement joins TRBV9 to TRBJ2-3; the D gene is possibly TRBD2 (7 bases). The CDR3 spans 16 residues. The V end was cut by 4 bases, the J end by 2 bases, with 17 bases between. Looked up from germline, CDR1 is SGDLS and CDR2 is YYNGEE. CDR3 DNA: TGTGCCAGCAGCCCATGGGGAGGGGGAGCCACAGATACGCAGTATTTT. It encodes CASSPWGGGATDTQYF.

At least ten counts were recorded for this clonotype. The chain has TRBV5-1 and TRBJ2-2; TRBD2 is a possible D gene (6 bases). This CDR3 contains 16 residues. Germline V gene lookup returns CDR1 SGHRS and CDR2 YFSETQ. V lost 0 bases and J lost 3, with 12 bases in between. This chain's CDR3 is CASSLGPGEDTGELFF. The CDR3 DNA sequence: TGCGCCAGCAGCTTGGGCCCGGGGGAAGACACCGGGGAGCTGTTTTTT.

This clonotype turned up a few times. The CDR3: CASSELGQGAGNTIYF. As DNA, the CDR3 is TGTGCCAGCAGTGAGTTAGGACAGGGGGCCGGAAACACCATATATTTT. The rearrangement joins TRBV25-1 to TRBJ1-3; 11 bases line up with TRBD1. CDR1 and CDR2 (germline): MGHDK, SYGVNS. CDR3 length equals 16 residues. V shed 3 bases, J shed 4 bases, and the junction held 5 bases outside the gene matches.

This clonotype came up a few times. The chain combines TRBV27 with TRBJ2-2; the D gene could be TRBD1 or TRBD2 (5 bases each). Germline CDR1 MNHEY, CDR2 SMNVEV (reference sequence). V lost 8 bases, J lost 7 bases, and 17 bases lay in between. The CDR3 is 14 amino acids. The CDR3, as DNA: TGTGCCAGCCGGCTAACACCAGGGAGCGGGGAGCTGTTTTTT. It specifies CASRLTPGSGELFF.

V gene TRBV6-2 or TRBV6-3 combines with J gene TRBJ2-1, with D perhaps TRBD2 (5 bases). The CDR3 loop spans 12 amino acids. The V end was cut by 6 bases, the J end by 6 bases, with 9 bases between. Germline lookup yields CDR1 MNHEY and CDR2 SVGEGT. The CDR3 reads CASRDFTNEQFF. The CDR3 DNA follows: TGTGCCAGCAGGGACTTTACCAATGAGCAGTTCTTC.

Only a few counts were recorded for this clonotype. The chain links TRBV27 to TRBJ1-5, with D maybe TRBD1 (6 bases). V shed 3 bases and J shed 5 bases, with 14 bases lying between them. The CDR3 extends over 15 amino acids. Germline V gene data show CDR1 as MNHEY and CDR2 as SMNVEV (reference sequence). This CDR3 reads CASSLYSGVDQPQHF. CDR3 sequence (DNA): TGTGCCAGCAGTTTGTACTCAGGGGTGGATCAGCCCCAGCATTTT.

This clonotype has a handful of counts. The rearrangement joins TRBV11-1 to TRBJ2-1, with D maybe TRBD2 (5 bases). The CDR3 consists of 14 residues. Trimming took 2 bases from V and 4 from J, leaving 9 bases between them. CDR1 and CDR2 from the germline V gene are SGHAT and FQDESV (reference sequence). The CDR3 DNA is TGTGCCAGCAGCTTATATAGAGGGTACAATGAGCAGTTCTTC. It yields the protein CASSLYRGYNEQFF.

This chain links TRBV2 with TRBJ2-1; 7 nucleotides agree with TRBD2. J was trimmed by 9 bases and V by 8 bases; bases with no gene match: 7. Germline lookup yields CDR1 SNHLY and CDR2 FYNNEI. This CDR3 spans 12 amino acids. The CDR3 here is CASGLELGEQFF. CDR3 DNA: TGTGCCAGCGGACTAGAGTTGGGTGAGCAGTTCTTC.